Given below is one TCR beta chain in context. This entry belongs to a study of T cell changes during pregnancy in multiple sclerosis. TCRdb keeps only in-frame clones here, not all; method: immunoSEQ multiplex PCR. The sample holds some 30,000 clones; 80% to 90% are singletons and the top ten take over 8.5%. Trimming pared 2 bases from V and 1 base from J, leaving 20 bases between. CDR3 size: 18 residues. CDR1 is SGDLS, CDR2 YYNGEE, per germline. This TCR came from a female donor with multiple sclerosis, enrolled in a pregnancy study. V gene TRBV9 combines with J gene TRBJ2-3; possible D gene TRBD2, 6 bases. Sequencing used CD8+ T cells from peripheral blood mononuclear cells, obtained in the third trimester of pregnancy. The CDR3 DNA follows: TGTGCCAGCAGCGTGGGGACTCCAGAAACATTCCGCACAGATACGCAGTATTTT. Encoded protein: CASSVGTPETFRTDTQYF.